Below, 24 T cell receptor beta chains from the same sample are listed, as sequenced in a study of T cells after yellow fever vaccination. From the 5' RACE reads, TCRdb called clonotypes with MiXCR, one entry per CDR3 protein. The top ten clones hold approximately 3.3% of a sample with 340,000 or so distinct CDR3 sequences, 9.5% to 15% of them seen once. Here the sequenced sample was CD4+ T cells sorted from PBMCs, taken 15 days after the yellow fever booster vaccination. These receptors originate from a young man who received the YFV17D yellow fever vaccine.

The chain combines TRBV27 with TRBJ2-7; 13 positions match TRBD2. CDR1 and CDR2 from the germline V gene are MNHEY and SMNVEV (reference sequence). This CDR3 has 20 amino acids. The trim removed 6 bases at V and 6 bases at J, leaving 23 bases unmatched. CDR3 in amino acids: CASRRVPGTSGTLSFGEQYV. In DNA, the CDR3 is TGTGCCAGCAGAAGAGTCCCCGGGACTAGCGGGACCCTCTCCTTTGGCGAGCAGTACGTC.

The V gene is TRBV12-3 or TRBV12-4, the J gene TRBJ2-7; D is ambiguous. The CDR3 has 11 residues. Trimming cost V 8 bases and J 7 bases, with 12 bases left between them. The CDR3 sequence is CASAPRQEQYV. CDR3 nucleotides: TGTGCCAGCGCCCCCCGCCAGGAGCAGTACGTC.

This clonotype turned up a few times. Here the CDR3 DNA reads TGTGCCAGCAGCTTAGATCCTGGCGGGGGGAACTCTGAGCAGTTCTTC. It is translated as CASSLDPGGGNSEQFF. V and J are TRBV11-2 and TRBJ2-1; 8 positions agree with TRBD2. This CDR3 spans 16 amino acids. The V gene end was trimmed by 0 bases and the J gene end by 9 bases; junction bases not matched to a gene: 10. Looked up from germline, CDR1 is SGHAT and CDR2 is FQNNGV.

This clonotype was observed at least ten times. V and J are TRBV7-2 and TRBJ2-7; D is possibly TRBD2 (5 bases). The CDR3 consists of 17 residues. Deletions cut 5 bases from V and 1 base from J, with 21 bases between. CDR1 SGHTA and CDR2 FQGNSA come from the germline V gene. CDR3 coding DNA: TGTGCCAGCAGCCCACCTGGTAGGGCGGGTTGTTCCTACGAGCAGTACGTC. Translation: CASSPPGRAGCSYEQYV.

This clonotype was counted between two and nine times. CDR3: CSARSLTEAFF. The CDR3 nucleotides read TGCAGTGCTAGAAGCCTCACTGAAGCTTTCTTT. The chain combines TRBV20-1 with TRBJ1-1; D remains unclear. The germline V gene encodes CDR1 DFQATT and CDR2 SNEGSKA (reference sequence). The CDR3 consists of 11 residues. The V end was cut by 2 bases, the J end by 4 bases, with 5 bases between.

The chain is built from TRBV20-1 and TRBJ1-5, with TRBD1 as a possible D gene (5 bases). V was clipped by 0 bases and J by 4 bases, with 13 bases between them. The CDR3 covers 15 residues. Germline CDR1 is DFQATT and CDR2 is SNEGSKA (reference sequence). CDR3 protein: CSARDNGAQNQPQHF. In DNA, the CDR3 is TGCAGTGCTAGAGATAACGGGGCCCAAAATCAGCCCCAGCATTTT.

The J gene is TRBJ2-1, the V gene TRBV4-3; D gene ambiguous. V lost 5 bases, J lost 0 bases, and 11 bases lay in between. The germline gives CDR1 LGHNA, CDR2 YSLEER. This CDR3 spans 15 amino acids. The chain's CDR3 is CASSESASSYNEQFF. The CDR3 region has the DNA TGCGCCAGCAGCGAGAGCGCTAGCTCCTACAATGAGCAGTTCTTC.

In this sample, this clonotype turned up many times. V and J are TRBV4-3 and TRBJ2-5; 7 positions match TRBD1. The CDR3 has 15 residues. Trimming cost V 4 bases and J 7 bases; bases outside gene matches: 12. The germline gives CDR1 LGHNA, CDR2 YSLEER. The chain's CDR3 is CASSPYNRGPWTQYF. DNA for the CDR3: TGCGCCAGCAGCCCTTATAACAGGGGCCCATGGACCCAGTACTTC.

The gene calls are TRBV5-4 and TRBJ2-3, with D maybe TRBD1 (6 bases). The ends were cut back, 3 bases at V and 0 bases at J, with 14 bases in the middle. Germline V gene lookup returns CDR1 SGHNT and CDR2 YYREEE (reference sequence). This CDR3 comprises 16 residues. The DNA of the CDR3 is TGTGCCAGCAGCTCAGGGGCTGGGGTGAGCACAGATACGCAGTATTTT. Translating it yields CASSSGAGVSTDTQYF.

This clonotype was counted a few times. The rearrangement joins TRBV4-1 to TRBJ1-2; TRBD1 is a possible D gene (5 bases). Deletions cut 1 base from V and 7 bases from J, with 19 bases between. CDR1 and CDR2 from the germline V gene are MGHRA and YSYEKL. This CDR3 comprises 16 residues. The CDR3 DNA follows: TGCGCCAGCAGCCAAGCTCCAGGGCACAAACTTGGTGGCTACACCTTC. This gives the protein CASSQAPGHKLGGYTF.

The V gene is TRBV20-1, the J gene TRBJ2-3, with D perhaps matching TRBD2 (5 bases). Germline V gene data show CDR1 as DFQATT and CDR2 as SNEGSKA (reference sequence). The CDR3 is 13 residues long. The CDR3 sequence is CSATILSTDTQYF. The CDR3 nucleotides read TGCAGCGCGACTATCCTTAGCACAGATACGCAGTATTTT.

This clonotype has ten or more counts. The chain uses TRBV7-9 and TRBJ2-3, with D possibly TRBD1 on 6 matching bases. The V gene lost 3 bases and the J gene lost 1 base, with 8 bases spanning the gap. CDR3 length equals 14 residues. Germline V gene lookup returns CDR1 SEHNR and CDR2 FQNEAQ (reference sequence). CDR3: CASSFWTGTDTQYF. In DNA, the CDR3 is TGTGCCAGCAGCTTTTGGACAGGCACAGATACGCAGTATTTT.

V gene TRBV29-1 combines with J gene TRBJ2-1; 9 bases align to TRBD1. Trimming cost V 1 base and J 4 bases; bases outside gene matches: 2. CDR3 size: 14 residues. Per the germline V gene, CDR1 is SQVTM and CDR2 is ANQGSEA. The CDR3 here is CSVEGGTGYNEQFF. CDR3 nucleotides: TGCAGCGTTGAAGGTGGGACAGGGTACAATGAGCAGTTCTTC.

This rearrangement joins TRBV20-1 to TRBJ2-5, with 11 nucleotides matching TRBD2. CDR1 is DFQATT and CDR2 is SNEGSKA in the germline V gene (reference sequence). This CDR3 is built from 17 residues. J lost 2 bases, V lost 1 base, and 9 bases had no gene match. The CDR3 DNA is TGCAGTGCTAGAGCGGCTAGCGGGGGGTCCCATCAAGAGACCCAGTACTTC. Translation: CSARAASGGSHQETQYF.

The V gene is TRBV7-3, the J gene TRBJ1-1; no clear D gene. V was clipped by 0 bases and J by 3 bases, with 8 bases between them. The CDR3 contains 14 residues. CDR1 is SGHTA and CDR2 is FQGTGA in the germline V gene. CDR3 loop: CASSLTLGDTEAFF. The DNA of the CDR3 is TGTGCCAGCAGCTTAACCCTCGGGGACACTGAAGCTTTCTTT.

This clonotype has just a few counts. The chain employs TRBV20-1 and TRBJ2-5, with D perhaps given as TRBD1 or TRBD2 (5 bases each). Germline loops: CDR1 DFQATT, CDR2 SNEGSKA (reference sequence). The CDR3 contains 14 residues. The V gene lost 3 bases and the J gene lost 2 bases, with 13 bases spanning the gap. The CDR3 DNA is TGCAGTGCTAGGAAACGGGACGGACAAGAGACCCAGTACTTC. It codes for CSARKRDGQETQYF.

This clonotype turned up a few times. This rearrangement joins TRBV12-3 or TRBV12-4 to TRBJ1-1; D not resolved. V was cut by 8 bases and J by 4 bases, with 20 bases left in between. This CDR3 is built from 15 residues. In DNA form, the CDR3 reads TGTGCCAGCGTCGTATGGCTCAAGTCCCCCACTGAAGCTTTCTTT. Translation: CASVVWLKSPTEAFF.

The CDR3 region is CASSTTGGVSTGELFF. In nucleotides, the CDR3 is TGTGCCAGCAGCACTACAGGGGGCGTATCCACCGGGGAGCTGTTTTTT. The chain employs TRBV9 and TRBJ2-2; the match to TRBD1 covers 9 bases. Germline loops: CDR1 SGDLS, CDR2 YYNGEE. This CDR3 region has 16 residues. J was trimmed by 4 bases and V by 4 bases; bases with no gene match: 8.

The V gene is TRBV7-2, the J gene TRBJ1-5, with TRBD1 as a possible D gene (5 bases). Germline V gene lookup returns CDR1 SGHTA and CDR2 FQGNSA. V was trimmed by 5 bases and J by 7 bases, leaving 15 bases between them. The CDR3 extends over 14 amino acids. The DNA of the CDR3 is TGTGCCAGCAGCGGACACTTGCGGGGCCAGCCCCAGCATTTT. Translated: CASSGHLRGQPQHF.

The J gene is TRBJ1-2, the V gene TRBV7-2; D gene uncertain. The germline CDR1 and CDR2 sequences are SGHTA and FQGNSA. V was clipped by 5 bases and J by 6 bases, with 16 bases between them. The CDR3 length is 14 residues. The CDR3 sequence is CASSTSQGMNGYTF. Written as DNA, the CDR3 is TGTGCCAGCAGCACCAGTCAAGGGATGAATGGCTACACCTTC.

This clonotype has more than one count but fewer than ten. The gene calls are TRBV7-2 and TRBJ1-1; D is uncertain. V dropped 5 bases and J dropped 5 bases, with 12 bases sitting between them. CDR3 length: 13 amino acids. Germline CDR1 and CDR2: SGHTA and FQGNSA. The CDR3 DNA follows: TGTGCCAGCAGCCCGGGTCTGGGGACTGAAGCTTTCTTT. Its protein product is CASSPGLGTEAFF. The whole variable domain, remainder taken from reference TRBV7-2 and TRBJ1-1, is GAGVSQSPSNKVTEKGKDVELRCDPISGHTALYWYRQSLGQGLEFLIYFQGNSAPDKSGLPSDRFSAERTGGSVSTLTIQRTQQEDSAVYLCASSPGLGTEAFFGQGTRLTVV.

This clonotype was recorded a few times. J is TRBJ1-1 and V is TRBV2, with D uncertain. The CDR3 length is 13 residues. The V gene lost 6 bases and the J gene lost 4 bases, with 12 bases spanning the gap. Germline V lookup: CDR1 SNHLY, CDR2 FYNNEI. The CDR3 spells CASRFNAGTEAFF. The CDR3 nucleotides are TGTGCCAGCAGATTTAACGCGGGCACTGAAGCTTTCTTT. The full variable domain, with the rest looked up from reference TRBV2 and TRBJ1-1, is EPEVTQTPSHQVTQMGQEVILRCVPISNHLYFYWYRQILGQKVEFLVSFYNNEISEKSEIFDDQFSVERPDGSNFTLKIRSTKLEDSAMYFCASRFNAGTEAFFGQGTRLTVV.

This clonotype was seen a few times. The CDR3 loop is CASANFGGGYEQYV. The CDR3 nucleotides are TGTGCCAGCGCAAACTTCGGGGGAGGGTACGAGCAGTACGTC. The V and J genes are TRBV28 and TRBJ2-7, with 7 bases matching TRBD2. V shed 8 bases and J 4 bases; nucleotides not matched to a gene: 11. Germline V CDR1 and CDR2: MDHEN, SYDVKM. The CDR3 is made up of 14 amino acids.

This sequence joins TRBV7-2 and TRBJ2-3, with 8 bases fitting TRBD2. CDR3 length: 15 residues. Germline loops: CDR1 SGHTA, CDR2 FQGNSA. Trimming cost V 7 bases and J 4 bases; bases outside gene matches: 10. DNA of the CDR3: TGTGCCAGCACCACTAGCGGAGACTTCTCAGATACGCAGTATTTT. Its protein product is CASTTSGDFSDTQYF.